A single sample gave rise to the 31 T cell receptor beta chains below, sequenced in a study of blood T cell repertoires in COVID-19. Assay: immunoSEQ multiplex PCR; the TCRdb copy retains only in-frame clones and omits some. Here the sample spans about 210,000 clones, around four fifths being singletons. Specimen: peripheral blood. The receptors derive from a man between 50 and 59 years old with active or convalescent COVID-19.

The chain links TRBV5-1 to TRBJ2-7, with unresolved D. Trimming pared 0 bases from V and 2 bases from J, leaving 6 bases between. Germline CDR1 is SGHRS and CDR2 is YFSETQ. The CDR3 extends over 13 amino acids. CDR3 sequence: CASSLELTYEQYF. The CDR3 DNA sequence: TGCGCCAGCAGCTTGGAACTGACCTACGAGCAGTACTTC.

The chain combines TRBV28 with TRBJ2-5; 8 nucleotides line up with TRBD1. The CDR3 is 14 residues long. The J segment lost 7 bases and the V segment lost 7 bases, leaving 11 bases of the junction unmatched. CDR1 is MDHEN and CDR2 is SYDVKM in the germline V gene. This chain's CDR3 is CASTPNRDRRTQYF. The CDR3 coding sequence is TGTGCCAGCACCCCTAACCGGGACAGGAGGACCCAGTACTTC.

The chain couples TRBV30 to TRBJ1-6; TRBD1 matches at 8 bases. This CDR3 spans 15 amino acids. The V and J ends lost 1 base and 8 bases, in that order; junction bases with no gene match: 7. Germline V gene lookup returns CDR1 GTSNPN and CDR2 SVGIG (reference sequence). The CDR3 DNA sequence: TGTGCCTGGAGTGCCCGGGACAGGCTACATTCACCCCTCCACTTT. This gives the protein CAWSARDRLHSPLHF.

J is TRBJ1-1 and V is TRBV4-3; no clear D. The CDR3 runs to 13 residues. Germline V gene lookup returns CDR1 LGHNA and CDR2 YSLEER. Trimming pared 0 bases from V and 10 bases from J, leaving 12 bases between. CDR3: CASSQDPGLAAFF. In DNA, the CDR3 is TGCGCCAGCAGCCAAGACCCGGGGTTGGCAGCTTTCTTT.

J is TRBJ1-2 and V is TRBV30, with D uncertain. Trimming pared 3 bases from V and 11 bases from J, leaving 16 bases between. CDR1 is GTSNPN, CDR2 SVGIG, per germline (reference sequence). The CDR3 totals 12 residues. The CDR3 sequence is CAWRLDTREYTF. The CDR3 DNA follows: TGTGCCTGGAGACTCGACACAAGGGAGTACACCTTC.

This clone came up a few times. This rearrangement joins TRBV29-1 to TRBJ1-6; possibly TRBD1 for D (5 bases). This CDR3 region has 20 residues. V was clipped by 1 base and J by 5 bases, with 27 bases between them. The germline CDR1 and CDR2 sequences are SQVTM and ANQGSEA. CDR3 DNA sequence: TGCAGCGTTGAAGCGGGCCTAAGCCCAGAATCATGGGGCGATAATTCACCCCTCCACTTT. Its translation: CSVEAGLSPESWGDNSPLHF.

The rearrangement links TRBV10-1 to TRBJ2-1; 12 bases line up with TRBD2. Germline-derived CDR1 and CDR2 are WNHNN and SYGVQD (reference sequence). The CDR3 is 16 residues long. V lost 3 bases, J lost 8 bases, and 8 bases stayed unmatched. The CDR3 sequence is CASSDQLAGGKDEQFF. Written as DNA, the CDR3 is TGCGCCAGCAGTGACCAACTAGCGGGGGGAAAAGATGAGCAGTTCTTC.

The V gene is TRBV9, the J gene TRBJ2-5, with 8 bases lining up with TRBD2. Trimming at V came to 4 bases and at J to 1 base, leaving 9 bases not matched to a gene. This CDR3 comprises 16 residues. Per the germline V gene, CDR1 is SGDLS and CDR2 is YYNGEE. The CDR3 sequence is CASSLYGLAAQETQYF. CDR3 DNA sequence: TGTGCCAGCAGCCTCTACGGACTAGCAGCCCAAGAGACCCAGTACTTC.

The V call is TRBV3-1 (or the pseudogene TRBV3-2), the J call TRBJ1-2; perhaps TRBD1 as D (6 bases). CDR1 is LGHDT and CDR2 is YNNKEL in the germline V gene (reference sequence). Trimming stripped 5 bases from V and 2 bases from J, with 12 bases between. CDR3 length: 14 amino acids. The CDR3 sequence is CASSSQGGNYGYTF. DNA of the CDR3: TGTGCCAGCAGCTCACAGGGAGGGAACTATGGCTACACCTTC.

The chain links TRBV7-9 to TRBJ1-2, with D maybe TRBD1 (5 bases). CDR1 SEHNR and CDR2 FQNEAQ come from the germline V gene (reference sequence). V was shortened by 2 bases and J by 1 base, with 11 bases between the two germline ends. This CDR3 contains 15 residues. CDR3 loop: CASSLLQDNNYGYTF. The CDR3 DNA reads TGTGCCAGCAGCTTACTTCAGGACAATAACTATGGCTACACCTTC.

This rearrangement joins TRBV27 to TRBJ1-1; D might be TRBD1 (6 bases). In germline, CDR1 is MNHEY, CDR2 SMNVEV (reference sequence). The V gene lost 4 bases and the J gene lost 8 bases, with 14 bases spanning the gap. This CDR3 has 13 amino acids. This chain's CDR3 is CASSSRQEWEAFF. In DNA form, the CDR3 reads TGTGCCAGCAGTTCTCGACAGGAATGGGAAGCTTTCTTT.

The CDR3 spells CASSEFGRDTEAFF. The CDR3 nucleotides read TGTGCCAGCAGTGAGTTTGGACGGGATACTGAAGCTTTCTTT. This chain uses TRBV9 with TRBJ1-1; D not certain. Trimming removed 5 bases at V and 5 bases at J, with 16 bases between. Germline V lookup: CDR1 SGDLS, CDR2 YYNGEE. The CDR3 is made up of 14 amino acids.

The chain has TRBV28 and TRBJ1-1, with 8 bases aligning to TRBD1. J lost 0 bases, V lost 4 bases, and 10 bases had no gene match. There are 17 residues in the CDR3. From germline, CDR1 is MDHEN and CDR2 SYDVKM. The CDR3 loop reads CASSYRPGTGLNTEAFF. In DNA, the CDR3 is TGTGCCAGCAGTTACCGTCCCGGGACAGGTTTGAACACTGAAGCTTTCTTT.

The rearrangement uses TRBV5-4 and TRBJ1-3; D remains unclear. Trimming removed 3 bases at V and 2 bases at J, with 9 bases between. Looked up from germline, CDR1 is SGHNT and CDR2 is YYREEE (reference sequence). The CDR3 is 14 residues long. As DNA, the CDR3 is TGTGCCAGCAGCTCTATGGAGGCTGGAAACACCATATATTTT. Translating it yields CASSSMEAGNTIYF.

In nucleotides, the CDR3 is TGTGCCAGCACCCAAGGGGGTAATCAGCCCCAGCATTTT. It specifies CASTQGGNQPQHF. This chain uses TRBV13 with TRBJ1-5; D is perhaps TRBD1 (6 bases). Between the trimmed V and J ends, which lost 7 bases and 4 bases, there was a span of 11 bases. The CDR3 has 13 residues. Germline loops: CDR1 PRHDT, CDR2 FYEKMQ (reference sequence).

This clone was observed a single time. The chain employs TRBV7-3 and TRBJ2-3, with 10 nucleotides matching TRBD2. Trimming at V came to 5 bases and at J to 5 bases, leaving 7 bases not matched to a gene. The V gene's germline CDR1 is SGHTA and CDR2 FQGTGA. This CDR3 region has 15 residues. The chain's CDR3 is CASSKSGRAGDTQYF. CDR3 DNA sequence: TGTGCCAGCAGCAAAAGCGGGAGGGCGGGAGATACGCAGTATTTT.

The J gene is TRBJ1-2, the V gene TRBV2, with D possibly TRBD1 on 5 matching bases. The germline V and J ends were trimmed by 4 bases and 4 bases, with 10 bases remaining between them. Germline CDR1 and CDR2: SNHLY and FYNNEI. The CDR3 extends over 13 amino acids. In DNA form, the CDR3 reads TGTGCCAGCAGTGCTGGACAAAGCTATGGCTACACCTTC. This encodes CASSAGQSYGYTF.

DNA for the CDR3: TGTGCCAGCAGCGAGTGGCAGGGGGTAATGAACACTGAAGCTTTCTTT. Protein: CASSEWQGVMNTEAFF. The rearrangement links TRBV3-1 (or the pseudogene TRBV3-2) to TRBJ1-1; 7 bases agree with TRBD1. V lost 5 bases and J lost 0; bases outside the gene matches: 9. CDR3 length: 16 amino acids. The germline V gene has CDR1 LGHDT and CDR2 YNNKEL (reference sequence).

CDR3 loop: CASSKRETSGSLKETQYF. As DNA, the CDR3 is TGTGCCAGCAGCAAAAGGGAGACTAGCGGGAGCCTCAAGGAGACCCAGTACTTC. This chain connects TRBV21-1 to TRBJ2-5; TRBD2 is the table's D call, not checked against the DNA. TRBV21-1 is recorded as a pseudogene. This CDR3 spans 18 amino acids.

The table lists this clone with a few counts. This chain connects TRBV6-5 to TRBJ1-5; no clear D. Between the trimmed V and J ends, which lost 7 bases and 4 bases, there was a span of 8 bases. Germline V gene sequence: CDR1 MNHEY, CDR2 SVGAGI. The length of the CDR3 is 12 residues. The CDR3 region has the DNA TGTGCCAGCAACGGAGGGAATCAGCCCCAGCATTTT. Translated: CASNGGNQPQHF.

This clone was detected many times. This CDR3 is also generated by other DNA sequences in the sample. The chain carries TRBV12-5 and TRBJ2-7, with 9 bases fitting TRBD2. Germline V gene data show CDR1 as LGHNT and CDR2 as FRNRAP. Unmatched junction bases numbered 16, after V lost 5 bases and J lost 2 bases. The CDR3 has 18 amino acids. The CDR3 coding sequence is TGTGCTAGTGGTGGGGGGTCTAGCGGGGTCCGAGACCCCTACGAGCAGTACTTC. The encoded protein is CASGGGSSGVRDPYEQYF.

V usage is TRBV5-5 and J usage is TRBJ1-5, with D maybe TRBD1 (6 bases). Trimming removed 0 bases at V and 2 bases at J, with 21 bases between. This CDR3 is built from 19 residues. The germline gives CDR1 SGHKS, CDR2 YYEKEE (reference sequence). CDR3: CASSLELWDTLVRNQPQHF. The CDR3 nucleotides are TGTGCCAGCAGCTTGGAGCTGTGGGACACGCTGGTTCGCAATCAGCCCCAGCATTTT.

The chain joins TRBV25-1 to TRBJ2-3, with D maybe TRBD1 (5 bases). V lost 2 bases and J 3 bases, leaving 12 bases between the germline ends. The CDR3 sequence is 15 residues long. The germline V gene has CDR1 MGHDK and CDR2 SYGVNS. The chain's CDR3 is CASSEHVGATDTQYF. The CDR3, as DNA: TGTGCCAGCAGTGAACACGTTGGGGCGACAGATACGCAGTATTTT.

V and J are TRBV10-3 and TRBJ2-1; 11 bases map to TRBD2. There are 17 residues in the CDR3. With V trimmed by 5 bases and J by 7 bases, 13 bases remained unmatched. CDR1 ENHRY and CDR2 SYGVKD come from the germline V gene. CDR3 protein: CAISRTLTGLAVNEQFF. As DNA, the CDR3 is TGTGCCATCAGTCGGACATTAACGGGACTAGCGGTGAATGAGCAGTTCTTC.

This chain connects TRBV5-4 to TRBJ1-3; 8 nucleotides line up with TRBD1. Trimming at V came to 0 bases and at J to 0 bases, leaving 14 bases not matched to a gene. The CDR3 loop spans 20 amino acids. Germline V gives CDR1 SGHNT, CDR2 YYREEE (reference sequence). The CDR3 loop is CASSLGPPGQEPRSGNTIYF. The CDR3 DNA sequence: TGTGCCAGCAGCTTGGGACCACCGGGACAGGAGCCCCGCTCTGGAAACACCATATATTTT.

The chain uses TRBV7-3 and TRBJ2-2; 7 nucleotides match TRBD2. Looked up from germline, CDR1 is SGHTA and CDR2 is FQGTGA. V lost 6 bases to trimming and J lost 2 bases; unmatched junction nucleotides: 3. CDR3 size: 14 residues. The CDR3 loop reads CASRSSGNTGELFF. The CDR3 region has the DNA TGTGCCAGCAGATCTAGCGGCAACACCGGGGAGCTGTTTTTT.

The rearrangement joins TRBV11-2 to TRBJ2-7; 7 bases fit TRBD1. Trimming took 3 bases from V and 6 from J; bases not matched to a gene: 5. The CDR3 is 13 amino acids. CDR1 and CDR2 from the germline V gene are SGHAT and FQNNGV. CDR3 residues: CASSFPSGGEQYF. The CDR3 nucleotides read TGTGCCAGCAGCTTCCCATCAGGGGGCGAGCAGTACTTC.

V usage is TRBV3-1 (or the pseudogene TRBV3-2) and J usage is TRBJ1-6; no clear D gene. Per the germline V gene, CDR1 is LGHDT and CDR2 is YNNKEL (reference sequence). CDR3 length equals 15 residues. V lost 1 base and J lost 5, with 9 bases in between. The CDR3 region is CASSQGDIDNSPLHF. CDR3 DNA: TGTGCCAGCAGCCAAGGAGACATAGATAATTCACCCCTCCACTTT.

This clone has a single count. V gene TRBV20-1 combines with J gene TRBJ2-1, with 7 bases lining up with TRBD2. The CDR3 spans 14 residues. After removal of 3 bases from V and 4 bases from J, the junction contained 6 bases not matched to a gene. The germline V gene encodes CDR1 DFQATT and CDR2 SNEGSKA (reference sequence). The DNA of the CDR3 is TGCAGTGCTAGTCTCAGCGGGGCTTACAATGAGCAGTTCTTC. Translating it yields CSASLSGAYNEQFF.

CDR3 loop: CASSRVTGQVHEAFF. The CDR3 bases are TGTGCCAGCAGCCGGGTGACAGGGCAAGTTCATGAAGCTTTCTTT. V gene TRBV9 combines with J gene TRBJ1-1, with TRBD1 matching over 7 bases. This CDR3 has 15 amino acids. Germline CDR1 is SGDLS and CDR2 is YYNGEE. After removal of 4 bases from V and 7 bases from J, the junction contained 13 bases not matched to a gene. The full variable domain, its missing parts supplied by reference TRBV9 and TRBJ1-1, is DSGVTQTPKHLITATGQRVTLRCSPRSGDLSVYWYQQSLDQGLQFLIQYYNGEERAKGNILERFSAQQFPDLHSELNLSSLELGDSALYFCASSRVTGQVHEAFFGQGTRLTVV.

This chain uses TRBV15 with TRBJ1-2; 8 positions match TRBD1. Germline CDR1 and CDR2: LNHNV and YYDKDF (reference sequence). With V trimmed by 0 bases and J by 5 bases, 5 bases remained unmatched. CDR3 length equals 15 residues. CDR3 in amino acids: CATSRDPGGGYGYTF. Written as DNA, the CDR3 is TGTGCCACCAGCAGAGATCCAGGGGGCGGGTATGGCTACACCTTC. The full variable domain, its missing parts supplied by reference TRBV15 and TRBJ1-2, is DAMVIQNPRYQVTQFGKPVTLSCSQTLNHNVMYWYQQKSSQAPKLLFHYYDKDFNNEADTPDNFQSRRPNTSFCFLDIRSPGLGDTAMYLCATSRDPGGGYGYTFGSGTRLTVV.